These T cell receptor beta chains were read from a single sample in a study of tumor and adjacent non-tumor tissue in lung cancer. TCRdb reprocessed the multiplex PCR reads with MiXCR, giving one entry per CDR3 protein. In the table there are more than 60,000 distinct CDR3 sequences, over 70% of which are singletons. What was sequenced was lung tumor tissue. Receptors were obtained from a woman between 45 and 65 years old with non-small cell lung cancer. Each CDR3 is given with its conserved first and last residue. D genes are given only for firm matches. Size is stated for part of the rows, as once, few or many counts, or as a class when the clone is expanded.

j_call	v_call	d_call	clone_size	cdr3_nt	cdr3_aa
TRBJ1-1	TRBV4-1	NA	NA	TGCGCCATCAGCCAAGAACTTAGAAGTGAAGCTTTCTTT	CAISQELRSEAFF
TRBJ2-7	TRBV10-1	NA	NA	TGCACCAGCAGCTCCTTTACTAGCCTCTACGAGCAGTACTTC	CTSSSFTSLYEQYF
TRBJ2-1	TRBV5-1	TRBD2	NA	TGCGCCAGCAGCTTTCCTCAGGGGACTAGCAGGAGGGCCGCCTACAATGAGCAGTTCTTC	CASSFPQGTSRRAAYNEQFF
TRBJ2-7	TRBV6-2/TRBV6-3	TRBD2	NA	TGTGCCAGCACCGTGCGGGAGAATAGGGAACAGTGCTTC	CASTVRENREQCF
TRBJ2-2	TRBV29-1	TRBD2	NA	TGCAGCGTTGAACCTCTAGCGGGAGGACGAGCCGGGGAGCTGTTTTTT	CSVEPLAGGRAGELFF
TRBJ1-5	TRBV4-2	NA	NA	TGTGCCAGCAACCAAGACCTCACTAGCACTCAGACCCAGCATTTT	CASNQDLTSTQTQHF
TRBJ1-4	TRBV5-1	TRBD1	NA	TGTGCCAGCAGCCTCCAGGGGGCTACTAATGAAAAACTGTTTTTT	CASSLQGATNEKLFF
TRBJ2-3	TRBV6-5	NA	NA	TGTGCCGGCAGTGTCAGTCTCACAGATACGCAGTATTTT	CAGSVSLTDTQYF
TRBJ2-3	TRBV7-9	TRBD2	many	TGTGCCAGCAGCCTACTAGCGGTGACCACAGATACGCAGTATTTT	CASSLLAVTTDTQYF
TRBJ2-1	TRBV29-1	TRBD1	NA	TGCAGTATTGAAGATCGAAGGGGGCTCTACAATGAGCAGTTATTC	CSIEDRRGLYNEQLF
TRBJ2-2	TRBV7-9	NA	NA	TGTGCCAGCAGTTCCCCTAGCAGGAGAGGTACCGGGGAGCTGTTTTTT	CASSSPSRRGTGELFF
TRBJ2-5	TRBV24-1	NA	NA	TGTGCCACCAGTTCCGCACAGAGGGCGGGAGAGACCCAGTACTTC	CATSSAQRAGETQYF
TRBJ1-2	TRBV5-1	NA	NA	TGCGCCAGCAGCTTGGACGGCTGGGCCTATGACTACACCTTC	CASSLDGWAYDYTF
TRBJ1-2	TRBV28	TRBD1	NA	TGTGCCAGCGGTCCGGGGACAGGGGGTAACTATGGCTACACCTTC	CASGPGTGGNYGYTF
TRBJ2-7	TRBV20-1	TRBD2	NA	TGCAGTGCAATGACTAGCGATTACAAGCAGTACTTC	CSAMTSDYKQYF
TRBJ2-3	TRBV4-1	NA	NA	TGCACCAGTCAGATTAGCGTCACAGATACGCAGTATTTT	CTSQISVTDTQYF
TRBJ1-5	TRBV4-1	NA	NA	TGCGCCAGCAGCCAAGATGCGGGCAGCAATCAGCCCCAACATTTT	CASSQDAGSNQPQHF